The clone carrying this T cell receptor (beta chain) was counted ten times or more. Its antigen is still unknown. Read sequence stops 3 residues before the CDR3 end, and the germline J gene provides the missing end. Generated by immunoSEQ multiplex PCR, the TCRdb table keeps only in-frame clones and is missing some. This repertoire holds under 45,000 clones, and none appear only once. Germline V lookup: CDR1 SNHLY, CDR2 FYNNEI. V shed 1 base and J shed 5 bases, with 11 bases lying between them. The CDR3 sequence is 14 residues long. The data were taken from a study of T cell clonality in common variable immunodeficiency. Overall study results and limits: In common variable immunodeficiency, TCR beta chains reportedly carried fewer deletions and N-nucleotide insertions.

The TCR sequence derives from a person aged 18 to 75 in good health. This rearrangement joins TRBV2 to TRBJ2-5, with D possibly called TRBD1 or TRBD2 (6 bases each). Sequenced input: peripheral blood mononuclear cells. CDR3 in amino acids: CASSEGQGRETQYF. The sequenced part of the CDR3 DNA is TGTGCCAGCAGTGAAGGTCAGGGGAGGGAGACC.